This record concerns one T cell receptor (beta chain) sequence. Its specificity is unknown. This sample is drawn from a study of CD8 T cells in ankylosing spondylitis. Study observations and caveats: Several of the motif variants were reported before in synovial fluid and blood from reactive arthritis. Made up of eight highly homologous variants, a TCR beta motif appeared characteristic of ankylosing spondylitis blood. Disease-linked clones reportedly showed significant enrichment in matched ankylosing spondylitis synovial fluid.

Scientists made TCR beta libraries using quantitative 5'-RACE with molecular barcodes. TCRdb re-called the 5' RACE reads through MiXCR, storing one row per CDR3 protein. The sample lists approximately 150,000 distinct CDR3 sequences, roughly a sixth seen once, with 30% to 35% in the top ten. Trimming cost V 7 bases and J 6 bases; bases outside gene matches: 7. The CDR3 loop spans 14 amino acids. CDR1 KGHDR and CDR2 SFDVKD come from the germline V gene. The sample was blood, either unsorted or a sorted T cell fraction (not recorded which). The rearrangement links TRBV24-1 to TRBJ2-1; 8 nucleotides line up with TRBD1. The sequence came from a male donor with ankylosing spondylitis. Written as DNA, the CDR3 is TGTGCCACCAGCCCAACCGGGACAGGCAATGAGCAGTTCTTC. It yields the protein CATSPTGTGNEQFF.